This T cell receptor beta chain emerged from a study of blood T cell repertoires in COVID-19. Background on the study: The samples span acute and convalescent COVID-19 from the United States, Italy and Spain.

The recovered donors of Cohort 3 showed two negative PCRs, clearance, or symptom resolution. Using immunoSEQ multiplex PCR, the repertoire was profiled, and TCRdb retains in-frame clones only, with some absent. The sample has hundreds of thousands of clones, around nine tenths seen once; the top ten hold roughly a tenth. Sequencing input: PBMCs or T cells enriched from blood (not recorded which). The TCR was taken from a woman aged 25 to 39 who had recovered from COVID-19.

CDR3 bases: TGTGCCAGTAGTATTGGTTCAGGACTCCGGTATGGCTACACCTTC. Encoded protein: CASSIGSGLRYGYTF. This chain links TRBV19 with TRBJ1-2; D unclear. With 3 bases removed from V and 5 bases from J, the gap between germline ends came to 16 bases. CDR1 and CDR2 (germline): LNHDA, SQIVND (reference sequence). The CDR3 consists of 15 residues.